The 25 T cell receptor beta chains presented below share a single source sample, sequenced in a study of cytomegalovirus exposure and HLA in healthy donors. Using immunoSEQ multiplex PCR, the repertoire was profiled, and TCRdb retains in-frame clones only, with some absent. The sample has roughly 140,000 clones; about 89% are singletons. The sample taken for sequencing was PBMCs. These receptors were taken from a man between 18 and 29 years old in good health and CMV-seronegative.

This clone has only a few counts. The sample has other DNA sequences that encode this CDR3 too. The chain combines TRBV7-9 with TRBJ1-5; TRBD1 is a possible D gene (6 bases). Deletions cut 1 base from V and 2 bases from J, with 6 bases between. The CDR3 spans 14 residues. Germline assignment: CDR1 SEHNR and CDR2 FQNEAQ (reference sequence). The CDR3 loop is CASSLGTGNQPQHF. In nucleotides, the CDR3 is TGTGCCAGCAGCTTAGGGACAGGCAATCAGCCCCAGCATTTT.

The J gene is TRBJ2-7, the V gene TRBV10-2, with 9 bases identical to TRBD1. The CDR3 has 14 residues. CDR1 is WSHSY, CDR2 SAAADI, per germline. Trimming cost V 5 bases and J 6 bases; bases outside gene matches: 8. The CDR3 reads CASSNPGQGTEQYF. The CDR3 nucleotides read TGCGCCAGCAGTAACCCGGGACAGGGAACCGAGCAGTACTTC.

The chain links TRBV2 to TRBJ2-2; tentative D call: TRBD1 (6 bases). This CDR3 is built from 12 residues. In germline, CDR1 is SNHLY, CDR2 FYNNEI. Trimming pared 6 bases from V and 5 bases from J, leaving 7 bases between. CDR3 sequence reads: CASRQGTGELFF. DNA for the CDR3: TGTGCCAGCAGACAGGGTACCGGGGAGCTGTTTTTT.

The V and J genes are TRBV28 and TRBJ2-5; tentatively, D is TRBD2 (5 bases). There are 13 residues in the CDR3. Between the trimmed V and J ends, which lost 3 bases and 2 bases, there was a span of 7 bases. Germline CDR1 reads MDHEN; CDR2 reads SYDVKM. CDR3 sequence (DNA): TGTGCCAGCAGTTTGCCGGGACAAGAGACCCAGTACTTC. It yields the protein CASSLPGQETQYF.

The V and J genes are TRBV7-7 and TRBJ2-2; D is unresolved. CDR3 length: 14 amino acids. Trimming pared 3 bases from V and 1 base from J, leaving 6 bases between. The germline CDR1 and CDR2 sequences are SSHAT and FNYEAQ (reference sequence). The DNA for the CDR3 is TGTGCCAGCAGCTTCGGTCAGAACACCGGGGAGCTGTTTTTT. This encodes CASSFGQNTGELFF.

This chain connects TRBV18 to TRBJ2-2; maybe TRBD1 (5 bases). This CDR3 is built from 15 residues. CDR1 is KGHSH and CDR2 is LQKENI in the germline V gene. V gave up 2 bases and J gave up 1 base, with 8 bases separating them. The CDR3 reads CASSPGAVNTGELFF. The CDR3 DNA follows: TGTGCCAGCTCACCAGGGGCAGTGAACACCGGGGAGCTGTTTTTT. Looking up the rest from reference TRBV18 and TRBJ2-2 gives the full variable domain: NAGVMQNPRHLVRRRGQEARLRCSPMKGHSHVYWYRQLPEEGLKFMVYLQKENIIDESGMPKERFSAEFPKEGPSILRIQQVVRGDSAAYFCASSPGAVNTGELFFGEGSRLTVL.

This rearrangement joins TRBV6-1 to TRBJ1-2; D uncertain. V was shortened by 1 base and J by 7 bases, with 7 bases between the two germline ends. Germline-derived CDR1 and CDR2 are MNHNS and SASEGT. The CDR3 is 12 amino acids. The CDR3 coding sequence is TGTGCCAGCAGTGAAGGGGCAGGTGGCTACACCTTC. It yields the protein CASSEGAGGYTF.

The chain is built from TRBV19 and TRBJ1-5, with no clear D. The CDR3 extends over 13 amino acids. The V and J ends lost 4 bases and 7 bases respectively, with 11 bases between them. Germline assignment: CDR1 LNHDA and CDR2 SQIVND (reference sequence). This CDR3 reads CASSSGVRQPQHF. The CDR3 DNA is TGTGCCAGTAGTAGCGGGGTACGACAGCCCCAGCATTTT.

The chain recombines TRBV6-1 with TRBJ2-3; possibly TRBD2 for D (6 bases). This CDR3 is 15 amino acids long. V lost 6 bases and J lost 3, with 16 bases in between. The V gene's germline CDR1 is MNHNS and CDR2 SASEGT. CDR3 protein: CASRGGGFSTDTQYF. The CDR3 bases are TGTGCCAGCAGGGGGGGTGGCTTTTCGACAGATACGCAGTATTTT.

This chain joins TRBV19 and TRBJ1-5; 7 nucleotides align to TRBD1. CDR1 LNHDA and CDR2 SQIVND come from the germline V gene (reference sequence). The CDR3 runs to 14 residues. V trimming: 5 bases; J trimming: 2 bases; junction bases outside the gene matches: 3. In DNA form, the CDR3 reads TGTGCCAGTAGTCCAACAGGGGGCAATCAGCCCCAGCATTTT. It codes for CASSPTGGNQPQHF.

The V call is TRBV6-5, the J call TRBJ2-1; 11 positions agree with TRBD1. Germline CDR1 reads MNHEY; CDR2 reads SVGAGI. Trimming at V came to 5 bases and at J to 7 bases, leaving 7 bases not matched to a gene. The CDR3 contains 15 residues. CDR3 amino acids: CASSIGGQGGNEQFF. The CDR3 DNA follows: TGTGCCAGCAGTATAGGGGGACAGGGGGGTAATGAGCAGTTCTTC.

The rearrangement links TRBV5-6 to TRBJ2-1; TRBD2 might be the D (5 bases). Germline V lookup: CDR1 SGHDT, CDR2 YYEEEE. The V end lost 0 bases, the J end lost 5 bases, and 12 bases lay between the germline ends. CDR3 length equals 15 residues. DNA of the CDR3: TGTGCCAGCAGCTTGGGGTGGGAGCGGAACAATGAGCAGTTCTTC. It yields the protein CASSLGWERNNEQFF. Drawing the rest from reference TRBV5-6 and TRBJ2-1, the complete variable domain is DAGVTQSPTHLIKTRGQQVTLRCSPKSGHDTVSWYQQALGQGPQFIFQYYEEEERQRGNFPDRFSGHQFPNYSSELNVNALLLGDSALYLCASSLGWERNNEQFFGPGTRLTVL.

This rearrangement joins TRBV18 to TRBJ2-7; 9 nucleotides align to TRBD1. This CDR3 contains 16 residues. The V and J ends lost 0 bases and 1 base, in that order; junction bases with no gene match: 4. CDR1 is KGHSH, CDR2 LQKENI, per germline. This CDR3 reads CASSPPRGQGSYEQYF. Here the CDR3 DNA reads TGTGCCAGCTCACCACCGAGGGGACAGGGATCCTACGAGCAGTACTTC. Full variable domain (outside the CDR3, taken from reference TRBV18 and TRBJ2-7): NAGVMQNPRHLVRRRGQEARLRCSPMKGHSHVYWYRQLPEEGLKFMVYLQKENIIDESGMPKERFSAEFPKEGPSILRIQQVVRGDSAAYFCASSPPRGQGSYEQYFGPGTRLTVT.

This chain joins TRBV5-1 and TRBJ2-1; D is possibly TRBD2 (6 bases). The germline gives CDR1 SGHRS, CDR2 YFSETQ. This CDR3 region has 13 residues. V lost 4 bases to trimming and J lost 4 bases, with 9 bases between them. The CDR3 is CASSEDYYNEQFF. DNA for the CDR3: TGCGCCAGCAGCGAGGACTATTACAATGAGCAGTTCTTC. Drawing the rest from reference TRBV5-1 and TRBJ2-1, the complete variable domain is KAGVTQTPRYLIKTRGQQVTLSCSPISGHRSVSWYQQTPGQGLQFLFEYFSETQRNKGNFPGRFSGRQFSNSRSEMNVSTLELGDSALYLCASSEDYYNEQFFGPGTRLTVL.

This clone showed up just a few times. The genes are TRBV27 and TRBJ1-6; TRBD1 agrees at 9 bases. V gave up 6 bases and J gave up 7 bases; unmatched junction bases: 7. Germline-derived CDR1 and CDR2 are MNHEY and SMNVEV (reference sequence). There are 15 residues in the CDR3. The CDR3 protein is CASRLRDRVNSPLHF. The CDR3 region has the DNA TGTGCCAGCAGACTCCGGGACAGGGTCAATTCACCCCTCCACTTT.

The rearrangement uses TRBV29-1 and TRBJ1-1, with 7 bases fitting TRBD1. Germline V gives CDR1 SQVTM, CDR2 ANQGSEA. This CDR3 has 17 amino acids. Germline trimming cut 4 bases from V and 4 bases from J; bases unmatched to any gene: 18. CDR3 coding DNA: TGCAGCGTTGTGACGCGGTACAGACGACAGGGTGGCACTGAAGCTTTCTTT. It encodes CSVVTRYRRQGGTEAFF.

V usage is TRBV4-1 and J usage is TRBJ2-3, with D possibly TRBD1 on 6 matching bases. The CDR3 is 16 residues long. Germline lookup yields CDR1 MGHRA and CDR2 YSYEKL. The V gene lost 2 bases and the J gene lost 1 base, with 13 bases spanning the gap. CDR3 amino acids: CASSQPGQRGTDTQYF. DNA for the CDR3: TGCGCCAGCAGCCAACCCGGACAGCGAGGCACAGATACGCAGTATTTT.

The chain carries TRBV5-1 and TRBJ2-1; maybe TRBD1 (7 bases). Deletions cut 4 bases from V and 4 bases from J, with 15 bases between. The germline gives CDR1 SGHRS, CDR2 YFSETQ. The CDR3 length is 15 residues. CDR3: CASSGGTAIYNEQFF. CDR3 coding DNA: TGCGCCAGCAGCGGCGGGACAGCCATTTACAATGAGCAGTTCTTC.

The chain links TRBV10-3 to TRBJ1-1; D unclear. The CDR3 contains 13 residues. Germline loops: CDR1 ENHRY, CDR2 SYGVKD. V lost 6 bases and J lost 8, with 16 bases in between. The CDR3 region is CAIRAVSGLEAFF. Written as DNA, the CDR3 is TGTGCCATCAGAGCCGTGAGTGGTTTAGAAGCTTTCTTT.

This clone was detected a few times. The J gene is TRBJ1-6, the V gene TRBV5-1; D is undetermined. The ends were cut back, 2 bases at V and 7 bases at J, with 4 bases in the middle. The CDR3 runs 12 residues. Germline V gives CDR1 SGHRS, CDR2 YFSETQ. CDR3 in amino acids: CASSFENSPLHF. The CDR3 nucleotides are TGCGCCAGCAGCTTTGAGAATTCACCCCTCCACTTT. The full variable domain, in which reference TRBV5-1 and TRBJ1-6 provide the parts outside the CDR3, is KAGVTQTPRYLIKTRGQQVTLSCSPISGHRSVSWYQQTPGQGLQFLFEYFSETQRNKGNFPGRFSGRQFSNSRSEMNVSTLELGDSALYLCASSFENSPLHFGNGTRLTVT.

This clone showed up just once. The chain links TRBV7-9 to TRBJ2-5; 8 nucleotides agree with TRBD2. Germline lookup yields CDR1 SEHNR and CDR2 FQNEAQ (reference sequence). V was pared by 3 bases and J by 4 bases, with 4 bases of the junction left unmatched. This CDR3 comprises 14 residues. The CDR3 DNA is TGTGCCAGCAGCTTTAGGCTAGCGGGAGAGACCCAGTACTTC. Residues: CASSFRLAGETQYF. Full variable domain (remainder filled in from reference TRBV7-9 and TRBJ2-5): DTGVSQNPRHKITKRGQNVTFRCDPISEHNRLYWYRQTLGQGPEFLTYFQNEAQLEKSRLLSDRFSAERPKGSFSTLEIQRTEQGDSAMYLCASSFRLAGETQYFGPGTRLLVL.

This chain connects TRBV29-1 to TRBJ2-2, with TRBD1 identical over 12 bases. Germline trimming cut 4 bases from V and 7 bases from J; bases unmatched to any gene: 16. This CDR3 region has 18 residues. Germline V gene lookup returns CDR1 SQVTM and CDR2 ANQGSEA. DNA for the CDR3: TGCAGCGTTGTACTCCCTGGGACAGGGGGCGATTTGGGCGGGGAGCTGTTTTTT. This translates into CSVVLPGTGGDLGGELFF.

The chain joins TRBV10-3 to TRBJ1-2; the D is unclear. The CDR3 totals 14 residues. Germline V gene lookup returns CDR1 ENHRY and CDR2 SYGVKD. V gave up 3 bases and J gave up 2 bases, with 10 bases separating them. CDR3 protein: CAISERSGNYGYTF. DNA for the CDR3: TGTGCCATCAGTGAAAGGTCGGGGAACTATGGCTACACCTTC.

V and J are TRBV30 and TRBJ2-1; TRBD1 aligns across 7 bases. The CDR3 covers 18 residues. V was pared by 0 bases and J by 8 bases, with 19 bases of the junction left unmatched. CDR1 GTSNPN and CDR2 SVGIG come from the germline V gene (reference sequence). DNA of the CDR3: TGTGCCTGGAGTGTTAAGGGACAGCGTTGGGCTCGTTCGGATGAGCAGTTCTTC. Its translation is CAWSVKGQRWARSDEQFF.

This sequence joins TRBV12-1 and TRBJ2-1; the D call in the table, TRBD2, was not verified against the DNA. TRBV12-1 is labeled a pseudogene. This CDR3 is 16 amino acids long. As DNA, the CDR3 is TGTGCCAGCCCAGGGTCTAGCGGGAGCCGACCGAATGAGCAGTTCTTC. Translating it yields CASPGSSGSRPNEQFF.